The T cell receptor beta chain under discussion was sequenced for a study of T cells in Graves' hyperthyroidism and ophthalmopathy. This clonotype occurred many times. The antigen remains undetermined. Amplification yielded TCR beta CDR3 regions, with RNA transcripts as the source. A first-round RT-PCR of the TCR CDR3 used the HTBI primer set. TCRdb re-called the multiplex PCR reads through MiXCR, storing one row per CDR3 protein. This sample has about 350,000 distinct CDR3 sequences; about 15% occur once, and the top ten carry 34%. Germline assignment: CDR1 ENHRY and CDR2 SYGVKD. The ends lost 8 bases at V and 5 bases at J; junction bases unmatched: 13. The CDR3 has 15 amino acids. Study-wide results and limits: The majority of expanded thyroid clonotypes above 0.001 also appeared in blood.

Patients were aged 18 to 65, had disease duration under 2 months, and had newly diagnosed hyperthyroidism. Diagnosis relied on clinical symptoms, serum thyroxine and TRAb, thyroid ultrasound and orbital computed tomography. The PBMCs studied were ones that came from about 10 ml fresh peripheral blood. The rearrangement uses TRBV10-3 and TRBJ2-5, with 8 bases aligning to TRBD1. Sequencing was performed on blood. The receptor's source is a woman aged 25 to 45 with Graves' hyperthyroidism that later progressed to Graves' ophthalmopathy. The CDR3 DNA reads TGTGCCATCCAGGCCCGCCAGGGGGCACGGGAGACCCAGTACTTC. Translation: CAIQARQGARETQYF.